These 23 T cell receptor beta chains were all obtained from the same sample, sequenced in a study of blood T cell repertoires in COVID-19. Method: immunoSEQ multiplex PCR; TCRdb's copy keeps in-frame clones and lacks some. The sample has hundreds of thousands of clones, around 87% seen once. The source material was PBMCs or T cells enriched from blood (not recorded which). These receptors were taken from a man aged 30 to 39 who had recovered from COVID-19.

The chain recombines TRBV4-2 with TRBJ2-7, with D unresolved. Deletions cut 0 bases from V and 4 bases from J, with 16 bases between. This CDR3 region has 16 residues. The V gene's germline CDR1 is LGHNA and CDR2 YNFKEQ. The CDR3 here is CASSQEVAPFPYEQYF. The DNA for the CDR3 is TGTGCCAGCAGCCAAGAAGTGGCCCCCTTTCCTTACGAGCAGTACTTC.

The chain couples TRBV3-1 (or the pseudogene TRBV3-2) to TRBJ2-7; D is undetermined. In germline, CDR1 is LGHDT, CDR2 YNNKEL (reference sequence). Trimming took off 3 bases at V and 5 bases at J, with 5 bases between the two ends. The CDR3 is 11 residues long. As DNA, the CDR3 is TGTGCCAGCAGCCACGCAGACGAGCAGTACTTC. Translating gives CASSHADEQYF.

The genes are TRBV28 and TRBJ1-6; D uncertain. Germline CDR1 and CDR2: MDHEN and SYDVKM. The CDR3 runs to 17 residues. The V end was cut by 2 bases, the J end by 6 bases, with 17 bases between. The CDR3 DNA reads as TGTGCCAGCAGTTTAACAGACACGGCGAGCGGTAATTCACCCCTCCACTTT. Amino acids: CASSLTDTASGNSPLHF.

This clone was detected once. The chain recombines TRBV19 with TRBJ2-1, with 7 bases matching TRBD1. CDR3 length equals 13 residues. Germline trimming cut 8 bases from V and 9 bases from J; bases unmatched to any gene: 10. CDR1 is LNHDA and CDR2 is SQIVND in the germline V gene (reference sequence). The CDR3 DNA is TGTGCCAGTGGACGACAGGGAACCGGTGAGCAGTTCTTC. It specifies CASGRQGTGEQFF.

The J gene is TRBJ1-1, the V gene TRBV27; 9 bases are shared with TRBD1. V was pared by 1 base and J by 4 bases, with 10 bases of the junction left unmatched. The germline V gene encodes CDR1 MNHEY and CDR2 SMNVEV (reference sequence). The CDR3 runs to 17 residues. The DNA for the CDR3 is TGTGCCAGCAGTTTATTAGGGGACAGGGAGGGGATCACTGAAGCTTTCTTT. Its protein product is CASSLLGDREGITEAFF.

The chain carries TRBV10-3 and TRBJ1-1; 10 positions agree with TRBD1. CDR3 length: 14 amino acids. Germline V gene lookup returns CDR1 ENHRY and CDR2 SYGVKD. J gave up 11 bases and V 0 bases, and 6 bases lay outside the gene matches. The CDR3 region is CAISESGTGDSAFF. CDR3 coding DNA: TGTGCCATCAGTGAGTCCGGGACAGGGGATTCGGCTTTCTTT.

The DNA for the CDR3 is TGTGCCAGTAGTATATGGCTAGCGGGAGTGAAAGGGGCCAACGTCCTGACTTTC. Translating gives CASSIWLAGVKGANVLTF. This chain uses TRBV19 with TRBJ2-6; 10 bases are shared with TRBD2. The CDR3 runs to 18 residues. Germline CDR1 LNHDA, CDR2 SQIVND (reference sequence). V lost 2 bases to trimming and J lost 4 bases; unmatched junction nucleotides: 8.

V gene TRBV7-8 combines with J gene TRBJ1-2; 7 nucleotides match TRBD1. CDR1 is SGHVS, CDR2 FQNEAQ, per germline. V dropped 3 bases and J dropped 4; count of bases not matched to a gene: 11. This CDR3 has 16 amino acids. CDR3 sequence reads: CASSLGQPLEAYGYTF. The CDR3 DNA reads TGTGCCAGCAGCTTGGGACAGCCACTTGAGGCCTATGGCTACACCTTC.

This chain joins TRBV19 and TRBJ2-5; 11 bases fit TRBD1. V lost 4 bases, J lost 5 bases, and 3 bases stayed unmatched. This CDR3 spans 14 amino acids. Germline-derived CDR1 and CDR2 are LNHDA and SQIVND (reference sequence). CDR3 amino acids: CASSTGQGVETQYF. The CDR3 bases are TGTGCCAGTAGTACGGGACAGGGGGTGGAGACCCAGTACTTC.

The V and J genes are TRBV27 and TRBJ2-1; 12 bases agree with TRBD2. Trimming removed 3 bases from V and 9 bases from J; junction bases left unmatched: 9. Germline assignment: CDR1 MNHEY and CDR2 SMNVEV (reference sequence). The CDR3 has 16 residues. CDR3: CASSLVPGLAGSEQFF. The CDR3 DNA reads as TGTGCCAGCAGTTTGGTCCCTGGACTAGCGGGGAGTGAGCAGTTCTTC.

J is TRBJ2-2 and V is TRBV19; D is possibly TRBD2 (6 bases). The CDR3 spans 14 residues. CDR1 and CDR2 from the germline V gene are LNHDA and SQIVND (reference sequence). The germline V and J ends were trimmed by 2 bases and 5 bases, with 9 bases remaining between them. The CDR3 reads CASSIRRGTGELFF. CDR3 in DNA: TGTGCCAGTAGTATACGGAGGGGAACCGGGGAGCTGTTTTTT.

This clone was picked up a small number of times. V usage is TRBV7-8 and J usage is TRBJ2-1; no firm D call. Germline V gives CDR1 SGHVS, CDR2 FQNEAQ. The V end was cut by 8 bases, the J end by 6 bases, with 14 bases between. The CDR3 sequence is 13 residues long. The DNA for the CDR3 is TGTGCCAGCCGCCCTTTCACGAGCAATGAGCAGTTCTTC. It specifies CASRPFTSNEQFF.

The rearrangement uses TRBV10-2 and TRBJ1-5; 9 positions agree with TRBD1. With 7 bases clipped from V and 5 bases from J, the junction kept 6 bases outside the gene matches. In germline, CDR1 is WSHSY, CDR2 SAAADI. There are 14 residues in the CDR3. This chain's CDR3 is CASMEGQGYQPQHF. In DNA, the CDR3 is TGCGCCAGCATGGAGGGACAGGGTTATCAGCCCCAGCATTTT.

The rearrangement links TRBV27 to TRBJ2-3; TRBD2 matches 8 bases. The CDR3 is made up of 16 amino acids. The germline V gene encodes CDR1 MNHEY and CDR2 SMNVEV (reference sequence). The ends lost 2 bases at V and 0 bases at J; junction bases unmatched: 4. The CDR3 nucleotides are TGTGCCAGCAGTTTAAGATTAGCGGGAAGCACAGATACGCAGTATTTT. This translates into CASSLRLAGSTDTQYF.

This clone was detected a few times. J is TRBJ2-2 and V is TRBV28; 8 bases are shared with TRBD1. Germline V gene data show CDR1 as MDHEN and CDR2 as SYDVKM. V shed 6 bases and J 7 bases; nucleotides not matched to a gene: 10. The length of the CDR3 is 15 residues. CDR3 in amino acids: CASRPSDRGIGELFF. In DNA form, the CDR3 reads TGTGCCAGCAGGCCTTCAGACAGGGGCATCGGGGAGCTGTTTTTT.

V gene TRBV2 combines with J gene TRBJ1-5; 8 positions match TRBD1. The CDR3 spans 14 residues. Germline V gene data show CDR1 as SNHLY and CDR2 as FYNNEI. The V gene end was trimmed by 3 bases and the J gene end by 2 bases; junction bases not matched to a gene: 0. The CDR3 bases are TGTGCCAGCAGTGAGACAGGGGGCAATCAGCCCCAGCATTTT. Translation gives CASSETGGNQPQHF.

This chain links TRBV25-1 with TRBJ2-1; maybe TRBD1 (6 bases). The CDR3 contains 13 residues. Germline V CDR1 and CDR2: MGHDK, SYGVNS. V was pared by 10 bases and J by 7 bases, with 17 bases between. The CDR3 DNA reads TGTGCCACCGGGACATTAACCCAAAATGAGCAGTTCTTC. Encoded protein: CATGTLTQNEQFF.

V and J are TRBV9 and TRBJ2-1, with 10 bases matching TRBD2. The CDR3 is 21 amino acids. The V gene's germline CDR1 is SGDLS and CDR2 YYNGEE. V lost 4 bases and J lost 0; bases outside the gene matches: 19. DNA of the CDR3: TGTGCCAGCAGCCGCCATCCTGGCCTAGCGGGAGCGCCACACTCCTACAATGAGCAGTTCTTC. It specifies CASSRHPGLAGAPHSYNEQFF.

V gene TRBV18 combines with J gene TRBJ2-1; no definite D call. This CDR3 has 15 residues. Germline values: CDR1 KGHSH, CDR2 LQKENI. The V end was cut by 2 bases, the J end by 0 bases, with 8 bases between. The DNA of the CDR3 is TGTGCCAGCTCACCAACAGTTAGCTCCTACAATGAGCAGTTCTTC. As protein: CASSPTVSSYNEQFF.

V and J are TRBV19 and TRBJ1-5; D remains ambiguous. V lost 3 bases, J lost 5 bases, and 14 bases lay in between. The CDR3 is 15 residues long. Germline values: CDR1 LNHDA, CDR2 SQIVND (reference sequence). The CDR3 bases are TGTGCCAGTAGTATGAGAAGTCTAACCGATCAGCCCCAGCATTTT. It encodes CASSMRSLTDQPQHF. The whole variable domain, remainder taken from reference TRBV19 and TRBJ1-5, is DGGITQSPKYLFRKEGQNVTLSCEQNLNHDAMYWYRQDPGQGLRLIYYSQIVNDFQKGDIAEGYSVSREKKESFPLTVTSAQKNPTAFYLCASSMRSLTDQPQHFGDGTRLSIL.

This clone came up once. This chain uses TRBV5-4 with TRBJ2-3, with 11 bases aligning to TRBD2. Germline assignment: CDR1 SGHNT and CDR2 YYREEE (reference sequence). The junction had 4 bases not matched to a gene; V was cut back by 4 bases and J by 3 bases. CDR3 length: 15 amino acids. Here the CDR3 reads CASSKTSGETDTQYF. CDR3 in DNA: TGTGCCAGCAGCAAGACTAGCGGGGAAACAGATACGCAGTATTTT.

This rearrangement joins TRBV7-2 to TRBJ2-1, with D unclear. Per the germline V gene, CDR1 is SGHTA and CDR2 is FQGNSA. The V gene lost 2 bases and the J gene lost 3 bases, with 14 bases spanning the gap. This CDR3 is built from 16 residues. The CDR3 coding sequence is TGTGCCAGCAGCTTACTTCTAAGCGTGGTCTACAATGAGCAGTTCTTC. Amino acid sequence: CASSLLLSVVYNEQFF. The full variable domain, its missing parts supplied by reference TRBV7-2 and TRBJ2-1, is GAGVSQSPSNKVTEKGKDVELRCDPISGHTALYWYRQSLGQGLEFLIYFQGNSAPDKSGLPSDRFSAERTGGSVSTLTIQRTQQEDSAVYLCASSLLLSVVYNEQFFGPGTRLTVL.

The rearrangement uses TRBV5-1 and TRBJ2-6; 9 bases fit TRBD1. V shed 0 bases, J shed 3 bases, and the junction held 1 base outside the gene matches. The CDR3 is 16 amino acids. Looked up from germline, CDR1 is SGHRS and CDR2 is YFSETQ. This chain's CDR3 is CASSLGTGVGANVLTF. The CDR3 nucleotides read TGCGCCAGCAGCTTGGGGACAGGGGTTGGGGCCAACGTCCTGACTTTC.